The 21 T cell receptor beta chains presented below share a single source sample, sequenced in a study of T cell clonality in common variable immunodeficiency. Profiling relied on immunoSEQ multiplex PCR, and the TCRdb table lists in-frame clones only, not all of them. The data show under 35,000 clones, none appearing only once, with under 4.5% held by the ten largest. The sequenced material came from peripheral blood mononuclear cells. All receptors derive from a person aged 18 to 69 in good health.

For this clone: The read gets to within 3 residues of the CDR3 end, and the germline J gene fills in the rest. The chain recombines TRBV7-9 with TRBJ1-2; D may be TRBD1 (5 bases). The CDR3 totals 12 residues. Germline loops: CDR1 SEHNR, CDR2 FQNEAQ (reference sequence). This CDR3 is CASSPQDYDYTF. CDR3 DNA (partial): TGTGCCAGCAGCCCACAGGACTACGAC. Based on the CDR3 plus reference TRBV7-9 and TRBJ1-2, the full variable domain is DTGVSQNPRHKITKRGQNVTFRCDPISEHNRLYWYRQTLGQGPEFLTYFQNEAQLEKSRLLSDRFSAERPKGSFSTLEIQRTEQGDSAMYLCASSPQDYDYTFGSGTRLTVV.

This clone was observed at least ten times. The CDR3 goes on 3 residues after the read ends, and that part is filled in from the germline J gene. The chain has TRBV7-8 and TRBJ1-5, with a possible D match to TRBD1 (5 bases). This CDR3 is built from 16 residues. CDR1 and CDR2 (germline): SGHVS, FQNEAQ. Trimming left V 0 bases short and J 9 bases short, with 18 bases between. The CDR3 DNA, read in part, is TGTGCCAGCAGCTTAGCGCAAGGGGCAGCCCCTCGGCCC. The encoded protein is CASSLAQGAAPRP. The full CDR3 protein is CASSLAQGAAPRPQHF.

This clone was seen many times. The CDR3 goes on 3 residues after the read ends, and that part is filled in from the germline J gene. The gene calls are TRBV6-1 and TRBJ2-1; 11 bases line up with TRBD1. This CDR3 is built from 16 residues. The V and J ends lost 2 bases and 7 bases, in that order; junction bases with no gene match: 7. Per the germline V gene, CDR1 is MNHNS and CDR2 is SASEGT. The CDR3 DNA, read in part, is TGTGCCAGCAGTGAATTGGCCGGGACAGGGGGTAATGAG. Encoded protein: CASSELAGTGGNE. The entire CDR3 protein reads CASSELAGTGGNEQFF.

This clone has a count of ten or more. The read terminates 3 residues before the CDR3 end, so the remaining end is supplied by the germline J gene. Other DNA sequences within the sample encode an identical CDR3. The chain uses TRBV20-1 and TRBJ1-3; a possible D gene is TRBD1 (6 bases). The V and J ends lost 6 bases and 0 bases respectively, with 9 bases between them. Germline V gives CDR1 DFQATT, CDR2 SNEGSKA (reference sequence). The CDR3 consists of 13 residues. The chain's CDR3 is CSAIQGSGNTIYF. The sequenced part of the CDR3 DNA is TGCAGTGCAATACAGGGCTCTGGAAACACC.

This clone has at least ten counts. At one boundary the junction diverges from the germline segment, which might be a read error. Read sequence stops 3 residues before the CDR3 end, and the germline J gene provides the missing end. This chain joins TRBV20-1 and TRBJ2-1; D gene unclear. Germline-derived CDR1 and CDR2 are DFQATT and SNEGSKA (reference sequence). The CDR3 loop spans 11 amino acids. The sequenced part of the CDR3 DNA is TGCAGTGCTAGACTCTACGATGAG. Amino acids: CSARLYDE. In full, the CDR3 is CSARLYDEQFF.

The sample holds many counts of this clone. Sequencing ends 3 residues short of the CDR3 end; the germline J gene provides the rest. The V and J genes are TRBV20-1 and TRBJ2-7; no definite D call. Germline lookup yields CDR1 DFQATT and CDR2 SNEGSKA (reference sequence). The V end was cut by 7 bases, the J end by 3 bases, with 10 bases between. CDR3 length: 11 amino acids. Partial CDR3 DNA: TGCAGTGTAGGGTTGGACTACGAG. Translating gives CSVGLDYE. The whole CDR3 sequence is CSVGLDYEQYF.

Many counts were recorded for this clone. The read is 3 residues too short to cover the CDR3 end, so that end is filled in from the germline J gene. The chain employs TRBV3-1 (or the pseudogene TRBV3-2) and TRBJ2-7; 9 bases match TRBD1. After removal of 0 bases from V and 6 bases from J, the junction contained 6 bases not matched to a gene. Germline loops: CDR1 LGHDT, CDR2 YNNKEL (reference sequence). The CDR3 extends over 15 amino acids. The CDR3 protein is CASSQERTGDTEQYF. CDR3 bases read: TGTGCCAGCAGCCAAGAGCGGACAGGGGATACCGAG.

This clone appeared many times. The observed sequence ends 3 residues before the CDR3 terminus, with the missing tail filled in from the germline J gene. The chain couples TRBV28 to TRBJ2-4; D is ambiguous. Germline values: CDR1 MDHEN, CDR2 SYDVKM. This CDR3 has 13 amino acids. V lost 3 bases and J lost 6, with 9 bases in between. The CDR3 bases that were read are TGTGCCAGCAGTTTTAACAGTTTAAACATT. The encoded protein is CASSFNSLNI. The CDR3, in full, reads CASSFNSLNIQYF. The whole variable domain, filled in from reference TRBV28 and TRBJ2-4, reads DVKVTQSSRYLVKRTGEKVFLECVQDMDHENMFWYRQDPGLGLRLIYFSYDVKMKEKGDIPEGYSVSREKKERFSLILESASTNQTSMYLCASSFNSLNIQYFGAGTRLSVL.

This clone was observed at least ten times. The read ends 3 residues shy of where the CDR3 ends; the end is completed using the germline J gene. The rearrangement uses TRBV20-1 and TRBJ2-1; TRBD2 matches 8 bases. The CDR3 is 13 amino acids. The V gene end was trimmed by 3 bases and the J gene end by 7 bases; junction bases not matched to a gene: 5. Looked up from germline, CDR1 is DFQATT and CDR2 is SNEGSKA (reference sequence). Incomplete CDR3 DNA: TGCAGTGCTAGCGGGGGGGCGGCAAATGAG. This gives the protein CSASGGAANE. The entire CDR3 protein is CSASGGAANEQFF.

In the case of this clone: The CDR3 goes on 3 residues after the read ends, and that part is filled in from the germline J gene. This chain links TRBV7-6 with TRBJ2-2; maybe TRBD1 (5 bases). The CDR3 sequence is 14 residues long. CDR1 is SGHVS, CDR2 FNYEAQ, per germline. CDR3 bases read: TGTGCCAGCAGCTTCGGCCAGGGAAATGAAAAG. Protein: CASSFGQGNEK. The full CDR3 protein reads CASSFGQGNEKLFF.

In the case of this clone: The read is 3 residues too short to cover the CDR3 end, so that end is filled in from the germline J gene. The V and J genes are TRBV30 and TRBJ1-2; 12 nucleotides line up with TRBD1. CDR3 length: 16 amino acids. Germline trimming cut 7 bases from V and 2 bases from J; bases unmatched to any gene: 11. Per germline, CDR1 GTSNPN and CDR2 SVGIG (reference sequence). CDR3 loop: CALSRDRGLRNYGYTF. The CDR3 bases that were read are TGTGCCTTGTCGAGGGACAGGGGGCTTCGGAACTATGGC.

In its sample, this clone was seen many times. The CDR3 end falls 3 residues outside the read, so it is completed with the germline J gene. The chain employs TRBV7-9 and TRBJ2-7; 7 nucleotides agree with TRBD2. The junction had 10 bases not matched to a gene; V was cut back by 5 bases and J by 3 bases. The CDR3 covers 15 residues. The germline V gene has CDR1 SEHNR and CDR2 FQNEAQ (reference sequence). The part of the CDR3 DNA that was read is TGTGCCAGCAGCGCCGGGCGGGGGAGGCTCTACGAG. The encoded protein is CASSAGRGRLYE. From start to end, the CDR3 is CASSAGRGRLYEQYF.

This clone was detected ten times or more. CDR3 bases read: TGTGCCAGCAGCGTACTACTAGCGGGAGGAGATACG. The encoded protein is CASSVLLAGGDT. The whole CDR3 protein reads CASSVLLAGGDTQYF. The chain combines TRBV14 with TRBJ2-3, with 12 bases matching TRBD2. With the read ending 3 residues before the CDR3 end, the germline J gene is used to fill in that end. Germline V gene data show CDR1 as SGHDN and CDR2 as FVKESK. The length of the CDR3 is 15 residues. Germline trimming cut 5 bases from V and 5 bases from J; bases unmatched to any gene: 5.

On this clone: The read terminates 3 residues ahead of where the CDR3 ends, so the germline J gene completes it. V and J are TRBV5-1 and TRBJ1-4; tentative D call: TRBD1 (5 bases). Germline CDR1 reads SGHRS; CDR2 reads YFSETQ. The CDR3 is 16 residues long. The CDR3 DNA, read in part, is TGCGCCAGCAGCTTGGAGGTGAGGGGAGCTAATTCACCA. Its protein is CASSLEVRGANSP. In full, the CDR3 is CASSLEVRGANSPLFF.

The sample holds many counts of this clone. Coverage ceases 3 residues before the CDR3 finishes, and the germline J gene fills in the end. V and J are TRBV4-1 and TRBJ2-5; possibly TRBD1 for D (7 bases). Germline V gives CDR1 MGHRA, CDR2 YSYEKL. The CDR3 contains 15 residues. Trimming took off 1 base at V and 2 bases at J, with 11 bases between the two ends. The CDR3 bases that were read are TGCGCCAGCAGCCAAGGCGGGACAGCTCAAGAGACC. Translation: CASSQGGTAQET. The whole CDR3 sequence reads CASSQGGTAQETQYF.

This clone was seen ten or more times. The read ends 3 residues before the CDR3 terminus; that terminus is restored from the germline J gene. The chain is built from TRBV6-4 and TRBJ2-3, with D maybe TRBD1 (5 bases). The germline V gene has CDR1 MRHNA and CDR2 SNTAGT. CDR3 length: 15 residues. CDR3 protein: CASSDPSGLNQPQYF. Partial CDR3 DNA: TGTGCCAGCAGTGACCCTTCAGGGCTCAATCAGCCG.

The table lists this clone with many counts. Read coverage stops 3 residues before the CDR3 terminus; the germline J gene supplies the remainder. The J gene is TRBJ2-5, the V gene TRBV2, with D tentatively TRBD2 (6 bases). The CDR3 spans 14 residues. The germline gives CDR1 SNHLY, CDR2 FYNNEI. Trimming removed 5 bases from V and 2 bases from J, with 12 bases in between. CDR3 protein: CASSPGLLQETQYF. The DNA read from the CDR3 is TGTGCCAGCAGTCCGGGACTCTTACAAGAGACC.

Many counts were recorded for this clone. The read halts 3 residues ahead of the CDR3 end, with the missing end drawn from the germline J gene. This sequence joins TRBV5-1 and TRBJ2-2, with TRBD2 as a possible D gene (6 bases). Germline values: CDR1 SGHRS, CDR2 YFSETQ. CDR3 length equals 14 residues. With 6 bases removed from V and 7 bases from J, the gap between germline ends came to 16 bases. The sequenced part of the CDR3 DNA is TGCGCCAGCACCCGGGGAGGCGTTGGCGGGGAG. This encodes CASTRGGVGGE. The entire CDR3 protein is CASTRGGVGGELFF.

Ten or more counts support this clone. The read terminates 3 residues before the CDR3 end, so the remaining end is supplied by the germline J gene. The chain carries TRBV19 and TRBJ2-1; maybe TRBD2 (5 bases). The CDR3 runs to 15 residues. Trimming left V 6 bases short and J 1 base short, with 13 bases between. CDR1 is LNHDA, CDR2 SQIVND, per germline (reference sequence). CDR3 DNA (partial): TGTGCCAGTAGGCTCCGGCCGGGGTCCTACAATGAG. It codes for CASRLRPGSYNE. The whole CDR3 is CASRLRPGSYNEQFF.

This clone came up many times. The CDR3 goes on 3 residues after the read ends, and that part is filled in from the germline J gene. The genes are TRBV30 and TRBJ1-5; 7 bases align to TRBD1. CDR1 and CDR2 (germline): GTSNPN, SVGIG (reference sequence). Trimming took 2 bases from V and 3 from J; bases not matched to a gene: 7. This CDR3 is built from 15 residues. The covered CDR3 bases are TGTGCCTGGAGTACGAAGGGACAGCCCAATCAGCCC. It specifies CAWSTKGQPNQP. In full, the CDR3 is CAWSTKGQPNQPQHF. The full variable domain, completed using reference TRBV30 and TRBJ1-5, is SQTIHQWPATLVQPVGSPLSLECTVEGTSNPNLYWYRQAAGRGLQLLFYSVGIGQISSEVPQNLSASRPQDRQFILSSKKLLLSDSGFYLCAWSTKGQPNQPQHFGDGTRLSIL.

This clone was counted between two and nine times. The CDR3 is cut off 3 residues early in the read; its end comes from the germline J gene. This sample also contains other DNA sequences that code for the same CDR3. The rearrangement links TRBV6-4 to TRBJ1-5; perhaps TRBD1 as D (6 bases). The V end lost 8 bases, the J end lost 0 bases, and 17 bases lay between the germline ends. The CDR3 runs 16 residues. Germline V CDR1 and CDR2: MRHNA, SNTAGT. The CDR3 here is CASRRRTGNSNQPQHF. CDR3 bases read: TGTGCCAGCCGACGCCGAACAGGGAATAGCAATCAGCCC.